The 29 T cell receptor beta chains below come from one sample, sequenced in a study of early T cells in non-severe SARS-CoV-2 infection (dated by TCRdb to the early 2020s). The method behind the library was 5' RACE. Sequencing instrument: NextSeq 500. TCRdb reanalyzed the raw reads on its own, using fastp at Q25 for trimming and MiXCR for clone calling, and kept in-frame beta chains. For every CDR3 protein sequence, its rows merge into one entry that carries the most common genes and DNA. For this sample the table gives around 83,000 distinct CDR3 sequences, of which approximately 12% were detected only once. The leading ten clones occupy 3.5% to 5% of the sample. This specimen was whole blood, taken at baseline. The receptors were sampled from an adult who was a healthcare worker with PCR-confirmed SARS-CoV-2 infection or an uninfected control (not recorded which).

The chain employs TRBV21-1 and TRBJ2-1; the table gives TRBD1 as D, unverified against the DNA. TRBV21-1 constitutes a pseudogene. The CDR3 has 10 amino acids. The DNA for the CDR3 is TGTGCCAGTCCCGTGAATGAGCAGTTCTTC. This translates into CASPVNEQFF.

The CDR3 here is CAISADNTYEQYF. As DNA, the CDR3 is TGTGCCATCAGTGCGGACAACACCTACGAGCAGTACTTC. The chain joins TRBV10-3 to TRBJ2-7, with D possibly being TRBD1 (5 bases). The CDR3 loop spans 13 amino acids. Germline CDR1 ENHRY, CDR2 SYGVKD. V was pared by 4 bases and J by 2 bases, with 9 bases between.

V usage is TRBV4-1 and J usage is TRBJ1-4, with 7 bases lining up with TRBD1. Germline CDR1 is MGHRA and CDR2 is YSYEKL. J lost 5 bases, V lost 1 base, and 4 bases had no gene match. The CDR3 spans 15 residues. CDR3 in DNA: TGCGCCAGCAGCCAAGGAGACAGGGAGAATGAAAAACTGTTTTTT. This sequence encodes CASSQGDRENEKLFF.

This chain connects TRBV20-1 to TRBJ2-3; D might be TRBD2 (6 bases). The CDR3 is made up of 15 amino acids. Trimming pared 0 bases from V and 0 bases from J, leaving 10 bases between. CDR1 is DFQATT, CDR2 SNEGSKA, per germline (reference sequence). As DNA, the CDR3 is TGCAGTGCTAGAGATGGCGGGGCCAGCACAGATACGCAGTATTTT. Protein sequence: CSARDGGASTDTQYF.

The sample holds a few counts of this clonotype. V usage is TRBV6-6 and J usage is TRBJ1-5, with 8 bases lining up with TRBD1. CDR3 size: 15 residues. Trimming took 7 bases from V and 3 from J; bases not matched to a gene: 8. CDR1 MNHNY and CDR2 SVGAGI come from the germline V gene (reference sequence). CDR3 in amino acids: CASTQGAGPNQPQHF. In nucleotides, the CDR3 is TGTGCCAGCACCCAGGGGGCAGGACCCAATCAGCCCCAGCATTTT.

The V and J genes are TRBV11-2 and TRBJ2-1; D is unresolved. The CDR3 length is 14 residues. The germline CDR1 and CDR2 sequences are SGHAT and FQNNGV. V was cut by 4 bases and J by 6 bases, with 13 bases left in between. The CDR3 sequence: CASSSNLAINEQFF. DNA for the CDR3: TGTGCCAGCAGCTCTAACTTGGCTATCAATGAGCAGTTCTTC. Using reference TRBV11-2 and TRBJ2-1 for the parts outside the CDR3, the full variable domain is EAGVAQSPRYKIIEKRQSVAFWCNPISGHATLYWYQQILGQGPKLLIQFQNNGVVDDSQLPKDRFSAERLKGVDSTLKIQPAKLEDSAVYLCASSSNLAINEQFFGPGTRLTVL.

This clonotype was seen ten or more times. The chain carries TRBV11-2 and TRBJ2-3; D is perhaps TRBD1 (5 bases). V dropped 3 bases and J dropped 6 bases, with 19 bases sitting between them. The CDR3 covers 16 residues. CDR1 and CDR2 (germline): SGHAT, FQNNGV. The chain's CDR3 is CASSFQGVIKVDTQYF. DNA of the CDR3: TGTGCCAGCAGCTTCCAGGGCGTTATTAAGGTTGATACGCAGTATTTT.

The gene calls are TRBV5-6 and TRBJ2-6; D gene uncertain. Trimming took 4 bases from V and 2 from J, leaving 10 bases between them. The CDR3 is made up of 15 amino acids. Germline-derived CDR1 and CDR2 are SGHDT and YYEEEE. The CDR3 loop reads CASSPSLPGANVLTF. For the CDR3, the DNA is TGTGCCAGCAGCCCCAGCCTCCCTGGGGCCAACGTCCTGACTTTC.

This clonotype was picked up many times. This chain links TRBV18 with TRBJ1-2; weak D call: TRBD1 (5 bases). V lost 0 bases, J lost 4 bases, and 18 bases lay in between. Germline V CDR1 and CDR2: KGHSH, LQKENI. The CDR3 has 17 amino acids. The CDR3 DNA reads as TGTGCCAGCTCACCACCGGTAGGGACGGGACCCTTCTATGGCTACACCTTC. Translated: CASSPPVGTGPFYGYTF. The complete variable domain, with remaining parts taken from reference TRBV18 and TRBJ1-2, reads NAGVMQNPRHLVRRRGQEARLRCSPMKGHSHVYWYRQLPEEGLKFMVYLQKENIIDESGMPKERFSAEFPKEGPSILRIQQVVRGDSAAYFCASSPPVGTGPFYGYTFGSGTRLTVV.

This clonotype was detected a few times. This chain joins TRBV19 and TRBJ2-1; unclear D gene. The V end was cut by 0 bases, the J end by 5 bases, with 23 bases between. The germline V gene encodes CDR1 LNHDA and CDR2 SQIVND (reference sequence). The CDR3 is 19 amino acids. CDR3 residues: CASSIDVPLQGRPDNEQFF. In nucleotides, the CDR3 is TGTGCCAGTAGTATAGATGTGCCTCTTCAAGGGCGACCCGACAATGAGCAGTTCTTC.

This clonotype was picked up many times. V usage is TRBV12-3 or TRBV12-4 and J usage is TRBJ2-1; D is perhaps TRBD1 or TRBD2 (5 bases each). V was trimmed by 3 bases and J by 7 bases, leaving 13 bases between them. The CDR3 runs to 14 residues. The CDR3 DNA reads TGTGCCAGCAGTTTGACTGGAGAGGGGAATGAGCAGTTCTTC. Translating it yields CASSLTGEGNEQFF.

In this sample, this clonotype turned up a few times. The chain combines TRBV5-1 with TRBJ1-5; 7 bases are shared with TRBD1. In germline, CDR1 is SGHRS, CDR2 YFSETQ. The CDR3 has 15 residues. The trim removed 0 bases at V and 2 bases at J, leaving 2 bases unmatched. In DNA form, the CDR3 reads TGCGCCAGCAGCTTGGCCGGACAGGGCAATCAGCCCCAGCATTTT. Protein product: CASSLAGQGNQPQHF.

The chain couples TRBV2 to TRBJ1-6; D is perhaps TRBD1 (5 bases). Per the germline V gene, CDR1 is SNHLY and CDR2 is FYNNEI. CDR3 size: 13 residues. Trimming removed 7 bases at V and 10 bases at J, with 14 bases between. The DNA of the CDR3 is TGTGCCAGCAAAGGTCAGGGCGGATCACCCCTCCACTTT. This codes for CASKGQGGSPLHF.

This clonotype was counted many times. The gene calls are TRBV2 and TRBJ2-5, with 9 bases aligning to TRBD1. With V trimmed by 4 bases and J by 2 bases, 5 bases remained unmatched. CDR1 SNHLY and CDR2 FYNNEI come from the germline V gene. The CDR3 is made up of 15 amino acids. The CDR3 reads CASSGMGTGQETQYF. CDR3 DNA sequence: TGTGCCAGCAGTGGTATGGGGACAGGGCAAGAGACCCAGTACTTC.

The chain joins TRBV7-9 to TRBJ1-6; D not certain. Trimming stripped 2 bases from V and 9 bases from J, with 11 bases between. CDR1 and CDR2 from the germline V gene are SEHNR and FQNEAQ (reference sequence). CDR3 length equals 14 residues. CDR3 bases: TGTGCCAGCAGCTTATCCCAGTCCCGTTCACCCCTCCACTTT. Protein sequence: CASSLSQSRSPLHF. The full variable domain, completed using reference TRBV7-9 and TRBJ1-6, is DTGVSQNPRHKITKRGQNVTFRCDPISEHNRLYWYRQTLGQGPEFLTYFQNEAQLEKSRLLSDRFSAERPKGSFSTLEIQRTEQGDSAMYLCASSLSQSRSPLHFGNGTRLTVT.

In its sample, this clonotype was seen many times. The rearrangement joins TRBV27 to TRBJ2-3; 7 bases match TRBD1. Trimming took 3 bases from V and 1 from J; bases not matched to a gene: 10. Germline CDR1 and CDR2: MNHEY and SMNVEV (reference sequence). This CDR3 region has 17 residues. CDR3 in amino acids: CASSFLTGARGTDTQYF. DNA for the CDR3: TGTGCCAGCAGTTTTCTCACAGGGGCGAGGGGCACAGATACGCAGTATTTT.

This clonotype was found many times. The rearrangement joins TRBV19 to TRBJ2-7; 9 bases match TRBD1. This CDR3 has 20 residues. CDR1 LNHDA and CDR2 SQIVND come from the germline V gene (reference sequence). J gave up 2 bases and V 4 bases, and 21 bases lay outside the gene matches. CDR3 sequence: CASSTLTGGAVASGTYEQYF. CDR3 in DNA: TGTGCCAGTAGTACCCTCACAGGGGGCGCGGTGGCTAGCGGAACCTACGAGCAGTACTTC. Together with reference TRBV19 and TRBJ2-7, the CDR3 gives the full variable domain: DGGITQSPKYLFRKEGQNVTLSCEQNLNHDAMYWYRQDPGQGLRLIYYSQIVNDFQKGDIAEGYSVSREKKESFPLTVTSAQKNPTAFYLCASSTLTGGAVASGTYEQYFGPGTRLTVT.

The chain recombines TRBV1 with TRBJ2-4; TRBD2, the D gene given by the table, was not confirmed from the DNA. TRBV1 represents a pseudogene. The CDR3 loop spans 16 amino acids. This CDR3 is CTSSPLAGGIKNIQYF. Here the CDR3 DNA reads TGCACCAGCAGCCCACTAGCGGGGGGGATCAAAAACATTCAGTACTTC.

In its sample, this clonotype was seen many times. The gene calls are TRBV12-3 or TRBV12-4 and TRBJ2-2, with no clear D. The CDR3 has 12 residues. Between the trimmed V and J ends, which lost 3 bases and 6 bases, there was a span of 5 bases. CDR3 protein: CASSFGPGELFF. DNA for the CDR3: TGTGCCAGCAGTTTCGGGCCCGGGGAGCTGTTTTTT.

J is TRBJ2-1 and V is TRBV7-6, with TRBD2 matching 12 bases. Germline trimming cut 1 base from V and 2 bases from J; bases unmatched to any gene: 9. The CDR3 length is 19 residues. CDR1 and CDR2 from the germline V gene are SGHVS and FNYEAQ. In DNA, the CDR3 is TGTGCCAGCAGCTTAGTGTCGGGGACTAGCGGGTCCGCCTACAATGAGCAGTTCTTC. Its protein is CASSLVSGTSGSAYNEQFF.

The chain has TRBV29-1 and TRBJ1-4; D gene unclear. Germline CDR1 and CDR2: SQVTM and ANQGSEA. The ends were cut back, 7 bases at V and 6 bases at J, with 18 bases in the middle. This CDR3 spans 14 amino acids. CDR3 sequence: CSASSGSGDEKLFF. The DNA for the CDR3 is TGCAGCGCCTCCTCCGGGTCGGGCGATGAAAAACTGTTTTTT.

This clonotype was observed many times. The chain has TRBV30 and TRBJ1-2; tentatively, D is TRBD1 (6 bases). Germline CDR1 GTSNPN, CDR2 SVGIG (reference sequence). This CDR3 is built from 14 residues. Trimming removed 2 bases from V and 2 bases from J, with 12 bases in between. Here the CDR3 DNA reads TGTGCCTGGAGTCTCGGGGACACCAACTATGGCTACACCTTC. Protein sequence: CAWSLGDTNYGYTF.

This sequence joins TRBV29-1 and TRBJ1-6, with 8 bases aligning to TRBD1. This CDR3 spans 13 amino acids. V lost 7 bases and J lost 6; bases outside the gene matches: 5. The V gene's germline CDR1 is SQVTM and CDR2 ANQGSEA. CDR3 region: CSAGQGSNSPLHF. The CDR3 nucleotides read TGCAGCGCAGGACAGGGCTCTAATTCACCCCTCCACTTT.

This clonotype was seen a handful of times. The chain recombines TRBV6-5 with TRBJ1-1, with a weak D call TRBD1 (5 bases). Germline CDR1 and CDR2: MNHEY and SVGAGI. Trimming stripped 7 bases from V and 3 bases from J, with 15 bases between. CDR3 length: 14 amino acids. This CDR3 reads CASTLSGTDTEAFF. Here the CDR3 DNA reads TGTGCCAGCACCCTGTCGGGGACTGACACTGAAGCTTTCTTT.

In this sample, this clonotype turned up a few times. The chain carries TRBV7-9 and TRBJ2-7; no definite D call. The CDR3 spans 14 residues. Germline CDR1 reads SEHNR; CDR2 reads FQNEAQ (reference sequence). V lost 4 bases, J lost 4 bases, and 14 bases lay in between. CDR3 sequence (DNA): TGTGCCAGCAGCTCGTTCCTCCAAAATTACGAGCAGTACTTC. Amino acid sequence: CASSSFLQNYEQYF.

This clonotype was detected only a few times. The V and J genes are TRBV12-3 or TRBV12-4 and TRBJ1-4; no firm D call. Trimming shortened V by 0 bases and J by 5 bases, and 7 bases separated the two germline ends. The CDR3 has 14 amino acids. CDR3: CASSLAGVNEKLFF. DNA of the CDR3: TGTGCCAGCAGTTTAGCGGGTGTGAATGAAAAACTGTTTTTT.

CDR3 sequence (DNA): TGTGCCAGCAGCTTAACCCATAACCGGGACCTGAGGGATACGCAGTATTTT. Translation: CASSLTHNRDLRDTQYF. V and J are TRBV7-3 and TRBJ2-3, with D perhaps TRBD1 or TRBD2 (5 bases each). The CDR3 length is 17 residues. Per the germline V gene, CDR1 is SGHTA and CDR2 is FQGTGA. Between the trimmed V and J ends, which lost 0 bases and 6 bases, there was a span of 19 bases.

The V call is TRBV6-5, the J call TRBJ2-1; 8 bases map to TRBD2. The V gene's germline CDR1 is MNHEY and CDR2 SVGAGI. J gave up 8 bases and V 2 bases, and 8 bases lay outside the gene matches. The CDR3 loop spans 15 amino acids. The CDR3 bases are TGTGCCAGCAGTTACAACTCGGGAGGGGAAGATGAGCAGTTCTTC. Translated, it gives CASSYNSGGEDEQFF.

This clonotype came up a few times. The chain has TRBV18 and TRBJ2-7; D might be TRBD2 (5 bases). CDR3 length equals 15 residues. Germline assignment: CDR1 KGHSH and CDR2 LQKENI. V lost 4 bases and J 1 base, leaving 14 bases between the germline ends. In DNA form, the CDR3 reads TGTGCCAGCTCACTTCTTACGGGATCATCCTACGAGCAGTACTTC. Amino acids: CASSLLTGSSYEQYF.